These 25 T cell receptor beta chains were sequenced from one sample in a study of blood T cell repertoires in COVID-19. Data came from immunoSEQ multiplex PCR; TCRdb stores just in-frame clones and leaves some out. The sample consists of over 85,000 clones, 84% of them appearing once. The sequencing input was peripheral blood. These receptors originate from a man aged 40-50 years with active or convalescent COVID-19.

V gene TRBV6-4 combines with J gene TRBJ2-1, with a weak D call TRBD1 (6 bases). The CDR3 has 16 amino acids. Germline CDR1 and CDR2: MRHNA and SNTAGT. V shed 0 bases and J shed 9 bases, with 18 bases lying between them. Written as DNA, the CDR3 is TGTGCCAGCAGTGACTCACAGGGTTCACTAGTAGCTGAGCAGTTCTTC. It specifies CASSDSQGSLVAEQFF.

This clone was observed a handful of times. The V call is TRBV15, the J call TRBJ1-3; 7 positions agree with TRBD1. V was clipped by 5 bases and J by 4 bases; unmatched bases: 11. Germline assignment: CDR1 LNHNV and CDR2 YYDKDF (reference sequence). The CDR3 consists of 16 residues. CDR3 residues: CATSGLEGARGNTIYF. The CDR3 DNA sequence: TGTGCCACCAGCGGGTTGGAGGGGGCGCGAGGAAACACCATATATTTT.

The chain couples TRBV19 to TRBJ1-3; tentative D call: TRBD1 (5 bases). CDR3 length: 14 residues. V was pared by 8 bases and J by 1 base, with 12 bases between. Germline-derived CDR1 and CDR2 are LNHDA and SQIVND (reference sequence). The CDR3 nucleotides read TGTGCCAGTGCCGATGGGGGGTCTGGAAACACCATATATTTT. Residues: CASADGGSGNTIYF.

The rearrangement joins TRBV4-2 to TRBJ1-6; D ambiguous. This CDR3 is built from 17 residues. The V end was cut by 0 bases, the J end by 8 bases, with 17 bases between. In germline, CDR1 is LGHNA, CDR2 YNFKEQ. The CDR3 coding sequence is TGTGCCAGCAGCCAAGATATGTCGAGCGCCAGATATTCACCCCTCCACTTT. The encoded protein is CASSQDMSSARYSPLHF.

The CDR3 reads CASSLLSLGTGGPRYGYTF. CDR3 sequence (DNA): TGTGCCAGCAGCCTCCTCTCCCTCGGGACAGGGGGCCCCAGGTATGGCTACACCTTC. The chain recombines TRBV3-1 (or the pseudogene TRBV3-2) with TRBJ1-2; 12 bases are shared with TRBD1. Germline loops: CDR1 LGHDT, CDR2 YNNKEL (reference sequence). The ends lost 4 bases at V and 5 bases at J; junction bases unmatched: 17. This CDR3 is built from 19 residues.

The chain carries TRBV6-5 and TRBJ1-4, with D perhaps matching TRBD1 (5 bases). CDR3 size: 14 residues. The V and J ends lost 8 bases and 0 bases respectively, with 10 bases between them. Per the germline V gene, CDR1 is MNHEY and CDR2 is SVGAGI. The CDR3 loop is CASPSQATNEKLFF. The CDR3 DNA sequence: TGTGCCAGCCCATCACAGGCAACTAATGAAAAACTGTTTTTT.

The J gene is TRBJ1-3, the V gene TRBV3-1 (or the pseudogene TRBV3-2), with 8 positions matching TRBD1. The germline V gene has CDR1 LGHDT and CDR2 YNNKEL (reference sequence). The CDR3 is made up of 15 amino acids. The ends lost 2 bases at V and 4 bases at J; junction bases unmatched: 4. The CDR3 coding sequence is TGTGCCAGCAGCCAACAGACAGGGGCCGGAAACACCATATATTTT. It translates to CASSQQTGAGNTIYF.

The genes are TRBV11-2 and TRBJ2-6; a weak D match, TRBD1 (5 bases). CDR1 is SGHAT, CDR2 FQNNGV, per germline. The CDR3 length is 16 residues. V lost 0 bases and J 2 bases, leaving 8 bases between the germline ends. Here the CDR3 reads CASSLDLGAGANVLTF. CDR3 nucleotides: TGTGCCAGCAGCTTAGATTTAGGGGCTGGGGCCAACGTCCTGACTTTC.

The table lists this clone with a count of one. Written as DNA, the CDR3 is TGTGCCAGCAGCAACCCCGGGACAGGGGTCGATGGCTACACCTTC. It is translated as CASSNPGTGVDGYTF. The chain employs TRBV6-2 or TRBV6-3 and TRBJ1-2, with TRBD1 identical over 10 bases. J gave up 6 bases and V 6 bases, and 10 bases lay outside the gene matches. Germline values: CDR1 MNHEY, CDR2 SVGEGT. This CDR3 has 15 residues.

V and J are TRBV5-1 and TRBJ2-5; D may be TRBD2 (7 bases). The CDR3 length is 15 residues. Germline V gene sequence: CDR1 SGHRS, CDR2 YFSETQ. The V end was cut by 4 bases, the J end by 3 bases, with 16 bases between. In nucleotides, the CDR3 is TGCGCCAGCAGCAGGGGGGACTACCCCAAAGAGACCCAGTACTTC. Its translation: CASSRGDYPKETQYF.

This chain uses TRBV3-1 (or the pseudogene TRBV3-2) with TRBJ1-4, with a weak D call TRBD1 (6 bases). The CDR3 contains 13 residues. CDR1 is LGHDT, CDR2 YNNKEL, per germline (reference sequence). V lost 0 bases, J lost 11 bases, and 10 bases lay in between. The CDR3 DNA is TGTGCCAGCAGCCAAGAGGGCGGACAGAAACTGTTTTTT. Protein sequence: CASSQEGGQKLFF.

A single count supports this clone. The rearrangement uses TRBV4-3 and TRBJ1-2; possibly TRBD1 for D (5 bases). This CDR3 has 15 residues. Trimming shortened V by 0 bases and J by 3 bases, and 11 bases separated the two germline ends. From germline, CDR1 is LGHNA and CDR2 YSLEER. The CDR3 loop is CASSQDRRGDYGYTF. The CDR3 coding sequence is TGCGCCAGCAGCCAAGATCGGAGGGGAGACTATGGCTACACCTTC.

The chain is built from TRBV5-1 and TRBJ2-2, with D unresolved. V shed 0 bases and J shed 1 base, with 10 bases lying between them. CDR1 SGHRS and CDR2 YFSETQ come from the germline V gene. This CDR3 spans 16 amino acids. CDR3 protein: CASSLDAGLNTGELFF. The CDR3 DNA reads TGCGCCAGCAGCTTGGACGCAGGCCTGAACACCGGGGAGCTGTTTTTT.

The chain combines TRBV5-6 with TRBJ2-3; a possible D gene is TRBD2 (5 bases). Germline V gene lookup returns CDR1 SGHDT and CDR2 YYEEEE. Trimming pared 4 bases from V and 2 bases from J, leaving 11 bases between. This CDR3 is built from 14 residues. CDR3 in DNA: TGTGCCAGCAGCGCCGGGGAGCCCACAGATACGCAGTATTTT. Translated: CASSAGEPTDTQYF. The complete variable domain, with remaining parts taken from reference TRBV5-6 and TRBJ2-3, reads DAGVTQSPTHLIKTRGQQVTLRCSPKSGHDTVSWYQQALGQGPQFIFQYYEEEERQRGNFPDRFSGHQFPNYSSELNVNALLLGDSALYLCASSAGEPTDTQYFGPGTRLTVL.

The V gene is TRBV27, the J gene TRBJ2-1; D remains unclear. Germline lookup yields CDR1 MNHEY and CDR2 SMNVEV (reference sequence). There are 12 residues in the CDR3. V was trimmed by 4 bases and J by 8 bases, leaving 9 bases between them. The CDR3 protein is CASSSPLDEQFF. Here the CDR3 DNA reads TGTGCCAGCAGTTCCCCCCTTGATGAGCAGTTCTTC.

The chain combines TRBV5-5 with TRBJ1-1; the D is unclear. Trimming left V 4 bases short and J 3 bases short, with 19 bases between. The CDR3 contains 16 residues. Per germline, CDR1 SGHKS and CDR2 YYEKEE (reference sequence). The CDR3 DNA sequence: TGTGCCAGCAGCCGTCTTCAACGGGGTACGGACACTGAAGCTTTCTTT. This encodes CASSRLQRGTDTEAFF.

V gene TRBV5-1 combines with J gene TRBJ1-1; no definite D call. V was trimmed by 0 bases and J by 0 bases, leaving 9 bases between them. Germline V lookup: CDR1 SGHRS, CDR2 YFSETQ. CDR3 length: 15 amino acids. In DNA, the CDR3 is TGCGCCAGCAGCTTGGCCGGGAGTATGAACACTGAAGCTTTCTTT. Translating gives CASSLAGSMNTEAFF.

This clone was seen once. The chain is built from TRBV18 and TRBJ1-6; no definite D call. The CDR3 covers 16 residues. The V and J ends lost 3 bases and 6 bases respectively, with 15 bases between them. Germline CDR1 reads KGHSH; CDR2 reads LQKENI. This CDR3 reads CASSPPSAATNSPLHF. For the CDR3, the DNA is TGTGCCAGCTCACCGCCCTCGGCGGCGACTAATTCACCCCTCCACTTT.

The chain carries TRBV30 and TRBJ1-2; no definite D call. This CDR3 spans 12 amino acids. The germline V gene encodes CDR1 GTSNPN and CDR2 SVGIG (reference sequence). V lost 0 bases and J lost 8, with 10 bases in between. The CDR3 loop is CAWSVLVRGYTF. CDR3 DNA: TGTGCCTGGAGTGTACTCGTTCGGGGCTACACCTTC.

This sequence joins TRBV4-1 and TRBJ2-1; maybe TRBD1 (6 bases). The length of the CDR3 is 14 residues. Germline loops: CDR1 MGHRA, CDR2 YSYEKL. V lost 4 bases and J lost 7, with 14 bases in between. CDR3 DNA sequence: TGCGCCAGCAGCCTGTCGGACAGTGGGAATGAGCAGTTCTTC. This sequence encodes CASSLSDSGNEQFF.

The V gene is TRBV11-3, the J gene TRBJ2-7, with D perhaps TRBD1 (8 bases). V shed 5 bases and J shed 5 bases, with 13 bases lying between them. This CDR3 spans 13 amino acids. Germline-derived CDR1 and CDR2 are SGHNT and YENEEA. CDR3 residues: CASSVTGGDEQYF. In nucleotides, the CDR3 is TGTGCCAGCAGCGTAACAGGGGGGGACGAGCAGTACTTC.

The V gene is TRBV9, the J gene TRBJ2-7, with 8 nucleotides matching TRBD2. Germline CDR1 reads SGDLS; CDR2 reads YYNGEE. The CDR3 runs 14 residues. Trimming at V came to 4 bases and at J to 1 base, leaving 4 bases not matched to a gene. The CDR3 loop is CASSPRGESYEQYF. DNA of the CDR3: TGTGCCAGCAGCCCGCGGGGGGAATCCTACGAGCAGTACTTC.

The V call is TRBV11-1, the J call TRBJ1-1; maybe TRBD1 (5 bases). The germline gives CDR1 SGHAT, CDR2 FQDESV (reference sequence). CDR3 length: 14 amino acids. Trimming took off 5 bases at V and 1 base at J, with 11 bases between the two ends. The CDR3 loop reads CASSPTQGNTEAFF. The DNA of the CDR3 is TGTGCCAGCAGCCCTACCCAGGGGAACACTGAAGCTTTCTTT.

The rearrangement joins TRBV5-5 to TRBJ2-5; D remains unclear. Trimming pared 0 bases from V and 1 base from J, leaving 4 bases between. The CDR3 length is 13 residues. CDR1 SGHKS and CDR2 YYEKEE come from the germline V gene (reference sequence). The CDR3 DNA follows: TGTGCCAGCAGCTTGGCGAGCCAAGAGACCCAGTACTTC. This gives the protein CASSLASQETQYF.

This chain uses TRBV2 with TRBJ2-7, with 7 bases aligning to TRBD2. CDR3 size: 14 residues. Looked up from germline, CDR1 is SNHLY and CDR2 is FYNNEI. V trimming: 4 bases; J trimming: 4 bases; junction bases outside the gene matches: 7. The CDR3 spells CASSALSGGYEQYF. The CDR3 DNA reads TGTGCCAGCAGTGCCTTGTCGGGAGGATACGAGCAGTACTTC.